This T cell receptor beta chain was sequenced in a study of post-analysis software for immune sequencing data. Study overall: The courses of disease that were included comprised relapsing-remitting, secondary progressive and progressive-relapsing multiple sclerosis.

Unique molecular identifiers had been added to the TCR beta cDNA libraries. T cells numbering roughly 0.85 to 11 million gave rise to around 460,000 cDNA molecules. Via MiXCR, TCRdb re-called the PCR reads, giving one row per CDR3 protein. This sample has more than 500,000 distinct CDR3 sequences, with 34% found just once. Comments on this clonotype: What it binds is not known.

This CDR3 is 17 amino acids long. The V gene's germline CDR1 is SGHAT and CDR2 FQNNGV. The V gene lost 0 bases and the J gene lost 6 bases, with 18 bases spanning the gap. Findings and limits, study-wide: Comparison of patients with controls showed roughly five TRBV segments more frequent in patients, TRBV5-6, TRBV5-1 and TRBV20-1 among them. Compared with controls, patients showed significantly lower normalized Chao1 diversity.

This sequence originates from a girl aged 2-17 years with multiple sclerosis. Sequencing used blood. The rearrangement joins TRBV11-2 to TRBJ2-1; D is tentatively TRBD1 or TRBD2 (6 bases each). The CDR3 loop is CASSLDRGIGGGNEQFF. The CDR3, as DNA: TGTGCCAGCAGCTTAGATAGGGGAATTGGAGGGGGCAATGAGCAGTTCTTC. The full variable domain, rest sourced from reference TRBV11-2 and TRBJ2-1, is EAGVAQSPRYKIIEKRQSVAFWCNPISGHATLYWYQQILGQGPKLLIQFQNNGVVDDSQLPKDRFSAERLKGVDSTLKIQPAKLEDSAVYLCASSLDRGIGGGNEQFFGPGTRLTVL.